This TCR beta chain appears in the sequencing data of a study of blood T cell repertoires in COVID-19. Overall study: Researchers got acute and convalescent COVID-19 samples from the United States, Italy and Spain. In each case, the material was cDNA or gDNA derived from T cells, B-cell-depleted T cells, or PBMCs.

The V end was cut by 2 bases, the J end by 5 bases, with 8 bases between. CDR1 is SGHRS, CDR2 YFSETQ, per germline. The CDR3 extends over 12 amino acids. The data were produced by immunoSEQ multiplex PCR, yet TCRdb's version contains in-frame clones alone and is incomplete. Found here are around 250,000 clones, 70% to 90% of them singletons; the top ten hold about 1.5%. Participants had their cohort set by participant-reported clinical history. Cohort 3 donors were reported recovered after two negative PCRs, clearance, or symptom resolution. This TCR was sampled from a woman aged 45-65 years who had recovered from COVID-19. What was sequenced was PBMCs or T cells enriched from blood (not recorded which). The rearrangement joins TRBV5-1 to TRBJ2-7; possible D gene TRBD1, 5 bases. The CDR3 nucleotides read TGCGCCAGCAGCTTTTCAGGGAACGAGCAGTACTTC. Translated: CASSFSGNEQYF.